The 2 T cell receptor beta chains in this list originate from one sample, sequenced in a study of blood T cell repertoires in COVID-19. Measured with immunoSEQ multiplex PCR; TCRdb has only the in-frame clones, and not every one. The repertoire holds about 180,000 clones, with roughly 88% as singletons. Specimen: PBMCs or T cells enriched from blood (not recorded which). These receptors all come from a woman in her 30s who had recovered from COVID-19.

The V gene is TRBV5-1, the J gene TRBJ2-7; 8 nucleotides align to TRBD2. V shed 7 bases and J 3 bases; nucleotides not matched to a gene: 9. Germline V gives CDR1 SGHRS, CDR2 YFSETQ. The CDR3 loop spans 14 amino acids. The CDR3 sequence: CASRLSGDNYEQYF. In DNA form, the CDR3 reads TGCGCCAGCCGACTTAGCGGGGACAACTACGAGCAGTACTTC.

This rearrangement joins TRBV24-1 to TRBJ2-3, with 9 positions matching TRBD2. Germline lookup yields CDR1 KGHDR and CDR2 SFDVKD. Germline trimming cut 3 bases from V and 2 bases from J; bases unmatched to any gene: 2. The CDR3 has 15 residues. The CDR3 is CATSDSGRHTDTQYF. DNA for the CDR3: TGTGCCACCAGTGATAGCGGGAGGCACACAGATACGCAGTATTTT.